This T cell receptor (beta chain) was retrieved from a study of beta chain features in type 1 diabetes. The entirety of the isolated RNA underwent reverse transcription, so expressed TCRB transcripts were sequenced. Measured with immunoSEQ multiplex PCR; TCRdb has only the in-frame clones, and not every one. The table records roughly 230,000 clones, about a tenth of them present only once. A remark on this clone: Its antigen is not known.

CDR3 length equals 15 residues. V lost 3 bases and J 0 bases, leaving 10 bases between the germline ends. The germline gives CDR1 SGHVS, CDR2 FQNEAQ. Notes on the study in general: TCRB CDR3 length was moderately but significantly reduced in all four CD4+ subsets of Type 1 diabetes patients.

The sequence came from a man aged 30 to 39 with type 1 diabetes. The J gene is TRBJ2-3, the V gene TRBV7-8; weak D call: TRBD2 (5 bases). The sample taken for sequencing was naive CD4+ T cells from blood. The CDR3 sequence: CASSFRGPSTDTQYF. CDR3 nucleotides: TGTGCCAGCAGCTTTCGCGGGCCCAGCACAGATACGCAGTATTTT.